Following are 5 T cell receptor beta chains from one sample sequenced in a study of T cells in Graves' hyperthyroidism and ophthalmopathy. TCR beta CDR3 regions were amplified from RNA transcripts. TCR CDR3 underwent first-round RT-PCR with the HTBI primer set. TCRdb reprocessed the multiplex PCR reads via MiXCR and lists one record per CDR3 protein. The sample has fewer than 450,000 distinct CDR3 sequences, 13% to 15% seen once. What was sequenced was blood. Every receptor here comes from a woman aged 60-70 years with Graves' ophthalmopathy.

There are many counts of this clonotype. The chain joins TRBV24-1 to TRBJ2-1; TRBD2 aligns across 12 bases. After removal of 8 bases from V and 7 bases from J, the junction contained 5 bases not matched to a gene. The CDR3 runs to 14 residues. The germline gives CDR1 KGHDR, CDR2 SFDVKD. The CDR3 DNA follows: TGTGCCACCAACGGACTAGCGGGAACGAATGAGCAGTTCTTC. Protein: CATNGLAGTNEQFF.

In its sample, this clonotype was seen many times. This rearrangement joins TRBV28 to TRBJ2-3, with 7 bases that match TRBD2. Trimming at V came to 7 bases and at J to 3 bases, leaving 4 bases not matched to a gene. Germline CDR1 and CDR2: MDHEN and SYDVKM. The CDR3 is 13 amino acids. The CDR3 bases are TGTGCCAGCAATCTGGGGGGGACAGATACGCAGTATTTT. It specifies CASNLGGTDTQYF.

This clonotype has a count of ten or more. The V gene is TRBV29-1, the J gene TRBJ2-5, with a tentative D call TRBD1 (5 bases). The CDR3 runs 12 residues. V was clipped by 4 bases and J by 4 bases, with 10 bases between them. Germline V lookup: CDR1 SQVTM, CDR2 ANQGSEA. CDR3 sequence reads: CSVGRTRETQYF. The CDR3 DNA is TGCAGCGTTGGACGGACAAGAGAGACCCAGTACTTC.

This clonotype was observed at least ten times. V is TRBV18 and J is TRBJ2-1, with D possibly TRBD1 on 5 matching bases. V lost 3 bases and J lost 6, with 15 bases in between. The CDR3 spans 15 residues. CDR1 and CDR2 (germline): KGHSH, LQKENI. CDR3 DNA sequence: TGTGCCAGCTCACCCCAGCATCAGGGTGGCAATGAGCAGTTCTTC. It encodes CASSPQHQGGNEQFF.

This clonotype has a handful of counts. CDR3: CASSGGGPGGEQFF. DNA for the CDR3: TGTGCCAGCAGTGGGGGAGGGCCGGGGGGTGAGCAGTTCTTC. The V call is TRBV9, the J call TRBJ2-1, with 7 positions matching TRBD2. The germline V gene encodes CDR1 SGDLS and CDR2 YYNGEE. V gave up 5 bases and J gave up 9 bases; unmatched junction bases: 11. The CDR3 covers 14 residues.